These T cell receptor beta chains were read from a single sample in a study of T cells after yellow fever vaccination. TCRdb reprocessed the 5' RACE reads via MiXCR and lists one record per CDR3 protein. The table lists 450,000 to 550,000 distinct CDR3 sequences, 21% of them singletons. The sequencing here drew on PBMCs, taken around 3 weeks after the first yellow fever vaccination. These receptors all come from a man between 18 and 35 years old who received the YFV17D yellow fever vaccine. Each CDR3 is given with its conserved first and last residue.

J | V | CDR3
TRBJ2-5 | TRBV7-3 | CASSSLAGNQETQYF
TRBJ2-1 | TRBV10-3 | CAITGENEQFF
TRBJ1-3 | TRBV4-3 | CASSQGVNSGNTIYF
TRBJ1-4 | TRBV4-2 | CASSQETVEKLFF
TRBJ1-1 | TRBV28 | CASSLYRVNTEAFF
TRBJ2-1 | TRBV7-9 | CASRMGQGQNEQFF
TRBJ2-3 | TRBV15 | CATSIRRSTDTQYF
TRBJ1-3 | TRBV7-7 | CASSLDPGPSPGNTIYF
TRBJ1-1 | TRBV20-1 | CSASPHLPRGGLNTEAFF
TRBJ2-5 | TRBV7-2 | CASSLAISETQYF
TRBJ2-2 | TRBV6-1 | CASSRGLAGTGELFF
TRBJ1-5 | TRBV6-2/TRBV6-3 | CASSYFSYSNQPQHF
TRBJ2-5 | TRBV25-1 | CASHSKGETQYF
TRBJ2-1 | TRBV5-1 | CASSLSSNEQFF
TRBJ2-7 | TRBV30 | CAWSEWTGSYEQYF
TRBJ1-5 | TRBV6-2/TRBV6-3 | CASSGGSLGPQHF
TRBJ1-2 | TRBV29-1 | CSVARGLANYGYTF
TRBJ2-3 | TRBV5-1 | CASSLPKLAGVFSSTDTQYF
TRBJ1-1 | TRBV25-1 | CASSPHRKDTEAFF
TRBJ2-5 | TRBV7-9 | CASSSTERGAQYF
TRBJ2-1 | TRBV15 | CATSRGGLGDNEQFF
TRBJ1-5 | TRBV6-5 | CASMFGAGEGPQHF
TRBJ2-7 | TRBV5-1 | CASSLPDRGSYEQYF
TRBJ1-1 | TRBV12-3/TRBV12-4 | CASRAGWGKAFF
TRBJ1-4 | TRBV11-2 | CASSLIGGWGKLFF
TRBJ2-2 | TRBV9 | CASNLPGGLNTGELFF
TRBJ2-3 | TRBV4-1 | CASSQESALTDTQYF
TRBJ2-7 | TRBV4-1 | CASSQLAGSSYEQYF
TRBJ2-3 | TRBV30 | CAWSRGYGTDTQYF
TRBJ2-7 | TRBV5-1 | CASRAQGPGYEQYF
TRBJ2-1 | TRBV30 | CAWTLTAYNEQFF
TRBJ2-2 | TRBV29-1 | CSVVPLNTGELFF
TRBJ1-5 | TRBV6-1 | CASSMSGVDYQPQHF
TRBJ2-5 | TRBV5-1 | CASSLSGIGETQYF
TRBJ2-1 | TRBV5-6 | CASSPKSGDYNEQFF
TRBJ2-5 | TRBV18 | CASSPRPQETQYF
TRBJ1-4 | TRBV18 | CASRLTTGEKLFF
TRBJ2-1 | TRBV20-1 | CSASGTRPVGGEQFF